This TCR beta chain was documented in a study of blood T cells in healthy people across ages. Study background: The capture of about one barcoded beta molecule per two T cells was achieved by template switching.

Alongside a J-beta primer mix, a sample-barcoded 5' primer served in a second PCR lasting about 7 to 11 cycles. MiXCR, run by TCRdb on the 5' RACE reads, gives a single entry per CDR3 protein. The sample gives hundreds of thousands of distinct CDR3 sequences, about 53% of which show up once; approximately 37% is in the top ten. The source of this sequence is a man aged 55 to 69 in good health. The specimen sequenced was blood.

The CDR3 nucleotides read TGCAGTGCTAGGCCTACTAGCGGGAGTGTGGATACGCAGTATTTT. This gives the protein CSARPTSGSVDTQYF. The rearrangement joins TRBV20-1 to TRBJ2-3; TRBD2 matches 11 bases. CDR3 length: 15 amino acids. The trim removed 3 bases at V and 6 bases at J, leaving 8 bases unmatched. CDR1 is DFQATT, CDR2 SNEGSKA, per germline (reference sequence).